This T cell receptor beta chain was captured by sequencing in a study of T cells expressing NK-cell markers. About the research overall: It was sorted CD3+CD56-NKG2C+, CD3+CD56+NKG2C- and CD3+CD56+NKG2C+ T cells that provided the TCR beta repertoires. The eight sequenced donors comprised seven who were HCMV-seropositive and one who was seronegative.

Template switching by 5'RACE with UMIs generated the TCR beta cDNA. After re-calling the 5' RACE reads, TCRdb lists one entry per CDR3 protein, DNA absent. This sample's clone table lists about 460,000 distinct CDR3 sequences. The germline CDR1 and CDR2 sequences are MDHEN and SYDVKM. The CDR3 is made up of 14 amino acids. The TCR was taken from a woman in her fifties or sixties in good health. Sequenced input: blood T cells: a sorted CD56 or NKG2C T cell subset, CD4+ or CD8+ T cells, or bulk PBMC T cells (not recorded which). V is TRBV28 and J is TRBJ2-5. CDR3 protein: CASSFRDRQETQYF.